This paragraph covers one T cell receptor (beta chain) sequence. This record comes from a study of blood T cell repertoires in COVID-19. Study-wide background: Acute and convalescent COVID-19 specimens originated in the United States, Italy and Spain.

The protocol was immunoSEQ multiplex PCR, while the TCRdb copy is restricted to in-frame clones and leaves out a portion. The sample has 300,000 or so clones, about 82% seen once. The sample consisted of peripheral blood. The receptor was derived from a woman aged 45-65 years with acute or convalescent COVID-19.

CDR3 nucleotides: TGTGCCAGCAGTTTTTCTAGCGGGCTTTACAATGAGCAGTTCTTC. Its translation is CASSFSSGLYNEQFF. The chain couples TRBV28 to TRBJ2-1; 8 positions match TRBD2. This CDR3 is built from 15 residues. Per the germline V gene, CDR1 is MDHEN and CDR2 is SYDVKM. Trimming at V came to 3 bases and at J to 4 bases, leaving 5 bases not matched to a gene.